This T cell receptor (beta chain) was obtained from a study of blood T cell repertoires in COVID-19. Whole-study context: Researchers got acute and convalescent COVID-19 samples from the United States, Italy and Spain. T cells, B-cell-depleted T cells, or PBMCs provided the cDNA or gDNA that served as material.

This CDR3 is built from 15 residues. The trim removed 7 bases at V and 6 bases at J, leaving 14 bases unmatched. Per the germline V gene, CDR1 is WSHSY and CDR2 is SAAADI. The table came from immunoSEQ multiplex PCR; TCRdb's copy has only in-frame clones and leaves some out. The repertoire holds 100,000 or so clones, with roughly 80% as singletons. J is TRBJ1-2 and V is TRBV10-2, with TRBD1 identical over 7 bases. This receptor was identified in a woman in her 70s with active or convalescent COVID-19. Input material: peripheral blood. The CDR3 here is CASIQKPTGLNGYTF. For the CDR3, the DNA is TGCGCCAGCATTCAAAAGCCGACAGGGCTCAATGGCTACACCTTC.